Following are 3 T cell receptor beta chains from one sample sequenced in a study of beta chain features in type 1 diabetes. Expressed TCRB transcripts got sequenced, as all isolated RNA was reverse transcribed. Sequencing was performed with immunoSEQ multiplex PCR; in TCRdb, only in-frame clones are kept and a portion is missing. This sample has 850,000 to 900,000 clones, with roughly 15% found just once. Sequenced: naive CD4+ T cells from blood. The receptors shown here come from a woman under 30 in good health.

J is TRBJ1-2 and V is TRBV7-2; 8 bases line up with TRBD1. The CDR3 spans 14 residues. The germline gives CDR1 SGHTA, CDR2 FQGNSA. The V gene end was trimmed by 2 bases and the J gene end by 7 bases; junction bases not matched to a gene: 6. CDR3 nucleotides: TGTGCCAGCAGCTTAATGGCAGGGGGCGCTGGCTACACCTTC. It specifies CASSLMAGGAGYTF.

CDR3 DNA sequence: TGCGCCAGCAGCTTTTCACAGGGAAGTAGTTACATTCAGTACTTC. Its translation is CASSFSQGSSYIQYF. The chain couples TRBV5-1 to TRBJ2-4; D possibly corresponds to TRBD1 (6 bases). This CDR3 has 15 residues. The germline V gene has CDR1 SGHRS and CDR2 YFSETQ. The V end lost 2 bases, the J end lost 8 bases, and 17 bases lay between the germline ends. The whole variable domain, filled in from reference TRBV5-1 and TRBJ2-4, reads KAGVTQTPRYLIKTRGQQVTLSCSPISGHRSVSWYQQTPGQGLQFLFEYFSETQRNKGNFPGRFSGRQFSNSRSEMNVSTLELGDSALYLCASSFSQGSSYIQYFGAGTRLSVL.

The chain links TRBV7-6 to TRBJ2-5; 11 positions agree with TRBD2. V lost 5 bases, J lost 2 bases, and 4 bases stayed unmatched. This CDR3 comprises 15 residues. Germline values: CDR1 SGHVS, CDR2 FNYEAQ. The CDR3 nucleotides are TGTGCCAGCAGCCCTAGCGGGAGGCGGCAAGAGACCCAGTACTTC. This sequence encodes CASSPSGRRQETQYF. The full variable domain, completed using reference TRBV7-6 and TRBJ2-5, is GAGVSQSPRYKVTKRGQDVALRCDPISGHVSLYWYRQALGQGPEFLTYFNYEAQQDKSGLPNDRFSAERPEGSISTLTIQRTEQRDSAMYRCASSPSGRRQETQYFGPGTRLLVL.